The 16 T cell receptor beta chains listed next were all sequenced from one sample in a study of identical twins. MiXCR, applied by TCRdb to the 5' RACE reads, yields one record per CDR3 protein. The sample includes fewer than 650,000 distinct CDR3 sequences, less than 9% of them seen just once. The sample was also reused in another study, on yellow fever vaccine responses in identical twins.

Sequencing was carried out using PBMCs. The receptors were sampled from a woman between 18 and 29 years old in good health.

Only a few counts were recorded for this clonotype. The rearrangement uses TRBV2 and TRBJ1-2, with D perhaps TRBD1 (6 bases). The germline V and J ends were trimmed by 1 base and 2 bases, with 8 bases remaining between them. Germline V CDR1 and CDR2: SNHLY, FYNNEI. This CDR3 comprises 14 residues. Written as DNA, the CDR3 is TGTGCCAGCAGTGAAGAACAGGGAAACTATGGCTACACCTTC. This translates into CASSEEQGNYGYTF. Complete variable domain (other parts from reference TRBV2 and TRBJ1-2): EPEVTQTPSHQVTQMGQEVILRCVPISNHLYFYWYRQILGQKVEFLVSFYNNEISEKSEIFDDQFSVERPDGSNFTLKIRSTKLEDSAMYFCASSEEQGNYGYTFGSGTRLTVV.

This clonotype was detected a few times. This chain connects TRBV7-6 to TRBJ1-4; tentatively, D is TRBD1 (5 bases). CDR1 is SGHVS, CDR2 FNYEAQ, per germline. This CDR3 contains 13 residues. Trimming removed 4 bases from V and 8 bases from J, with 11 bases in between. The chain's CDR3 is CASSSKNREKLFF. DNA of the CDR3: TGTGCCAGCAGCTCGAAGAACAGGGAAAAACTGTTTTTT.

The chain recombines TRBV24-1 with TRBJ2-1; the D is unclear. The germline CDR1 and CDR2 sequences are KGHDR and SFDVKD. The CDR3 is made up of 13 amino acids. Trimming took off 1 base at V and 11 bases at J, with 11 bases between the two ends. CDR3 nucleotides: TGTGCCACCAGTGATTTTAACGGCCCAAAGCAGTTCTTC. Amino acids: CATSDFNGPKQFF.

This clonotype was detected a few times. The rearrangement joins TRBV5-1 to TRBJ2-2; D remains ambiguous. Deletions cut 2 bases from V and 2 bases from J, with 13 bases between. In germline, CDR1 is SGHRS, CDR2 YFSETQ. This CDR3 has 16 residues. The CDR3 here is CASSFGGSQNTGELFF. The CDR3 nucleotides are TGCGCCAGCAGCTTTGGTGGGTCCCAAAACACCGGGGAGCTGTTTTTT.

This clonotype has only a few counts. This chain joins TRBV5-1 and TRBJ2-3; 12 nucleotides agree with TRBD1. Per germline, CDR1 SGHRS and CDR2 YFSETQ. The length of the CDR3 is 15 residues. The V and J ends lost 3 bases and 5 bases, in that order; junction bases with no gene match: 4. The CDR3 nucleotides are TGCGCCAGCAGCTCCCGGGACAGGGGGCAAGATACGCAGTATTTT. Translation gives CASSSRDRGQDTQYF.

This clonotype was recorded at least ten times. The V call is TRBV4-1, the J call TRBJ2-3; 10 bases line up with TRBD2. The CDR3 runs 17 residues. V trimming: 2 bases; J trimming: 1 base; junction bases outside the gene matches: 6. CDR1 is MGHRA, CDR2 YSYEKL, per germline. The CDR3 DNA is TGCGCCAGCAGCCAACCGTATCTAGCGGGAGGCACAGATACGCAGTATTTT. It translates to CASSQPYLAGGTDTQYF.

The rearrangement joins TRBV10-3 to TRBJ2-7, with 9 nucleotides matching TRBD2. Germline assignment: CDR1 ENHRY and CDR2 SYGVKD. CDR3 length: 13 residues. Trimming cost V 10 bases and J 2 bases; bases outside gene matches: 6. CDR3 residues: CANSSGRPYEQYF. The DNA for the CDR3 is TGTGCCAACTCGAGCGGGAGGCCCTACGAGCAGTACTTC.

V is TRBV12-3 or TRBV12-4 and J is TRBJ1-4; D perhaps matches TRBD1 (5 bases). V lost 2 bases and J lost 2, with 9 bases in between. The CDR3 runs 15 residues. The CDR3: CASSLWGTTNEKLFF. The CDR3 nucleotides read TGTGCCAGCAGTTTATGGGGCACGACTAATGAAAAACTGTTTTTT.

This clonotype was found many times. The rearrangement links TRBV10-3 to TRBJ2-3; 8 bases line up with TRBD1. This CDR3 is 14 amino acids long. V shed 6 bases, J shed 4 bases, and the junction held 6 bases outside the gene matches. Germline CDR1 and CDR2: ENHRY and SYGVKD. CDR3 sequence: CAIREPDRADTQYF. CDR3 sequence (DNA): TGTGCCATCAGGGAACCGGACAGGGCAGATACGCAGTATTTT.

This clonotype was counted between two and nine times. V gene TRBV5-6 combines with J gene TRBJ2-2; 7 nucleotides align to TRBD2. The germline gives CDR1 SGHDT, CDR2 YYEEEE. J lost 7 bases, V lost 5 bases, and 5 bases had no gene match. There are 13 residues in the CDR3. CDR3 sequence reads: CASRGGGIGELFF. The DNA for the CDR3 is TGTGCCAGCAGGGGCGGGGGTATCGGGGAGCTGTTTTTT.

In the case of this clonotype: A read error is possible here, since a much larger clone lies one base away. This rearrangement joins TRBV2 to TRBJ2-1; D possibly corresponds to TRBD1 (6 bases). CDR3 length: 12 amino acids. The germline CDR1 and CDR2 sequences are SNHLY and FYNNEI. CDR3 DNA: TGTGCCGGCAGTTTACAGGGATACGAGCAGTTCTTC. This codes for CAGSLQGYEQFF.

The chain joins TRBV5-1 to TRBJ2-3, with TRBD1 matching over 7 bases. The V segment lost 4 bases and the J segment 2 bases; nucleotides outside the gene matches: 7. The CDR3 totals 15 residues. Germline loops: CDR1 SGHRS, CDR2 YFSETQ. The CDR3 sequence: CASSQGQMITDTQYF. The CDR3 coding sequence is TGCGCCAGCAGCCAGGGACAGATGATCACAGATACGCAGTATTTT.

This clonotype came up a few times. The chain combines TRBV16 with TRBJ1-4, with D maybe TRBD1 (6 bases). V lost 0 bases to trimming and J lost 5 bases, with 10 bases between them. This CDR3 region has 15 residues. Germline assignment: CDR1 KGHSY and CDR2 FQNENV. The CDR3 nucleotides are TGTGCCAGCAGCCAATCTCGGACAGCAAATGAAAAACTGTTTTTT. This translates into CASSQSRTANEKLFF.

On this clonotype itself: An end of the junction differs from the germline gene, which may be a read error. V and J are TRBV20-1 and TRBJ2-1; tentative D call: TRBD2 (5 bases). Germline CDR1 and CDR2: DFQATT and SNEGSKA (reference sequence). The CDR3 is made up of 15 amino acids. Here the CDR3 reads CSASRVASPPTPHIF. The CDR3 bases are TGCAGTGCTAGTAGGGTAGCGAGTCCTCCAACCCCGCACATTTTC.

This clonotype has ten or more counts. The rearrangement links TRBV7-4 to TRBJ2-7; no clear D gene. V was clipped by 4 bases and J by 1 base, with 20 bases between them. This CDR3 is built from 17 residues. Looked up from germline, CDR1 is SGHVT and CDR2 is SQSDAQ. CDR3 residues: CASSSRPHPGISYEQYF. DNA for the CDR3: TGTGCCAGCAGCTCCCGACCGCACCCTGGGATATCCTACGAGCAGTACTTC.

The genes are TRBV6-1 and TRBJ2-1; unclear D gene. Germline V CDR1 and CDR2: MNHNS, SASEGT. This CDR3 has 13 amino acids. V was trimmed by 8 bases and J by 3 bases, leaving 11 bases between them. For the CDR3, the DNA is TGTGCCAGCTCCGGTCCCTTCTACAATGAGCAGTTCTTC. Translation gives CASSGPFYNEQFF.